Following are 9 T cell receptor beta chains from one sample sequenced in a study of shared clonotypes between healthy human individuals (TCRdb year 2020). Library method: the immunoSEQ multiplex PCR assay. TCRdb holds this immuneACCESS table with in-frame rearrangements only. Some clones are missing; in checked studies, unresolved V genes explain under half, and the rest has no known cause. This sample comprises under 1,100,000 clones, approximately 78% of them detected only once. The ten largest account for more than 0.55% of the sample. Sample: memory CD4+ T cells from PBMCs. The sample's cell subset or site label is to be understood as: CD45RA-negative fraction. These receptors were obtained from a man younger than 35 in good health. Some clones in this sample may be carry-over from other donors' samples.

The chain's CDR3 is CSVRQGSAAEAFF. In nucleotides, the CDR3 is TGCAGCGTACGACAGGGGTCGGCGGCTGAAGCTTTCTTT. The chain is built from TRBV29-1 and TRBJ1-1, with 8 positions matching TRBD1. CDR1 and CDR2 (germline): SQVTM, ANQGSEA. The V and J ends lost 6 bases and 6 bases, in that order; junction bases with no gene match: 9. The CDR3 contains 13 residues.

CDR3 coding DNA: TGTGCCAGCAGTGCGACAGGGAGCCCCGCAGATACGCAGTATTTT. It codes for CASSATGSPADTQYF. V gene TRBV2 combines with J gene TRBJ2-3; 7 nucleotides line up with TRBD1. Trimming at V came to 4 bases and at J to 4 bases, leaving 8 bases not matched to a gene. CDR3 length equals 15 residues. Germline CDR1 and CDR2: SNHLY and FYNNEI.

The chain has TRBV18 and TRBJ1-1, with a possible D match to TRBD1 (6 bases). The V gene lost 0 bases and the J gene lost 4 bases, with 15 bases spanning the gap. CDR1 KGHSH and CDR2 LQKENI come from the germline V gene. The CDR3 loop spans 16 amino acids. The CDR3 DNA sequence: TGTGCCAGCTCACCACCGCTGGGGGCGAGCATCACTGAAGCTTTCTTT. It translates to CASSPPLGASITEAFF.

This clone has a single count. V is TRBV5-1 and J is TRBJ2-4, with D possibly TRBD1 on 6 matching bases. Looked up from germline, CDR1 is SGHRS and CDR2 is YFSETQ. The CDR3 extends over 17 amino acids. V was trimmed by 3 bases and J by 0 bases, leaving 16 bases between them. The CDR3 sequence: CASSSDRDIVAKNIQYF. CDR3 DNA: TGCGCCAGCAGCTCTGATCGGGACATAGTAGCCAAAAACATTCAGTACTTC.

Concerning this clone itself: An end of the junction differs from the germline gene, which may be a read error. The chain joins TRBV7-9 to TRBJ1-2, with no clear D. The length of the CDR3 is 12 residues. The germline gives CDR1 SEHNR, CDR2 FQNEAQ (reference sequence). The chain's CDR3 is CASSLGQDGHTF. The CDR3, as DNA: TGTGCCAGCAGCTTGGGCCAGGATGGCCACACCTTC.

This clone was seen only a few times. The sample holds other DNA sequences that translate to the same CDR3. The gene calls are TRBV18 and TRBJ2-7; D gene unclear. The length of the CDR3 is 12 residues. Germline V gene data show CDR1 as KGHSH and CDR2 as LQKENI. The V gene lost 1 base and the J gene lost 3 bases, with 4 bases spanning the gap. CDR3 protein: CASSPQSYEQYF. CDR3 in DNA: TGTGCCAGCTCACCACAGAGCTACGAGCAGTACTTC.

In DNA form, the CDR3 reads TGCGCCAGCAGTTTATGGAGGGCAGACTCTGGGGCCAACGTCCTGACTTTC. Amino acid sequence: CASSLWRADSGANVLTF. V gene TRBV5-1 combines with J gene TRBJ2-6; D perhaps matches TRBD2 (6 bases). Between the trimmed V and J ends, which lost 5 bases and 0 bases, there was a span of 15 bases. The germline gives CDR1 SGHRS, CDR2 YFSETQ. The CDR3 has 17 residues.

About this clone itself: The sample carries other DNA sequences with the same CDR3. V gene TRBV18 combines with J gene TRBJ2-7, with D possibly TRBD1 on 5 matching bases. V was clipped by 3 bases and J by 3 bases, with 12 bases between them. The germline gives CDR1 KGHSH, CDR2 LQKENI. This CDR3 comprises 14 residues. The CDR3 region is CASSPGQGVYEQYF. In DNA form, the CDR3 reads TGTGCCAGCTCACCCGGTCAAGGGGTCTACGAGCAGTACTTC. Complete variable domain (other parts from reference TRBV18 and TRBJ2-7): NAGVMQNPRHLVRRRGQEARLRCSPMKGHSHVYWYRQLPEEGLKFMVYLQKENIIDESGMPKERFSAEFPKEGPSILRIQQVVRGDSAAYFCASSPGQGVYEQYFGPGTRLTVT.

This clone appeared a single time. CDR3: CASSYLSGVGEQYF. The CDR3 region has the DNA TGTGCCAGCAGTTACTTGTCGGGGGTCGGGGAGCAGTACTTC. The chain is built from TRBV6-6 and TRBJ2-7; D is perhaps TRBD2 (6 bases). CDR1 and CDR2 from the germline V gene are MNHNY and SVGAGI (reference sequence). Trimming removed 1 base from V and 7 bases from J, with 14 bases in between. The CDR3 extends over 14 amino acids.